This entry lists 19 T cell receptor beta chains sequenced from one sample in a study of blood T cell repertoires in COVID-19. Measured with immunoSEQ multiplex PCR; TCRdb has only the in-frame clones, and not every one. The sample lists some 350,000 clones; 88% were seen once. Sequencing was performed on PBMCs or T cells enriched from blood (not recorded which). The source of these receptors is a man younger than 45 who had recovered from COVID-19.

The chain is built from TRBV30 and TRBJ2-7; 8 nucleotides agree with TRBD1. This CDR3 is built from 15 residues. V shed 0 bases and J 5 bases; nucleotides not matched to a gene: 9. Germline assignment: CDR1 GTSNPN and CDR2 SVGIG (reference sequence). CDR3 coding DNA: TGTGCCTGGAGTGTACGTGGCAGGGGGCTGGACGAGCAGTACTTC. Translation: CAWSVRGRGLDEQYF.

This chain uses TRBV28 with TRBJ1-1, with unresolved D. The germline V gene encodes CDR1 MDHEN and CDR2 SYDVKM. This CDR3 is built from 12 residues. Trimming pared 10 bases from V and 1 base from J, leaving 10 bases between. CDR3 bases: TGTGCCACCCTCGGAGAGAACACTGAAGCTTTCTTT. Its translation: CATLGENTEAFF.

This chain uses TRBV2 with TRBJ2-1; 7 nucleotides align to TRBD1. CDR3 length: 14 amino acids. From germline, CDR1 is SNHLY and CDR2 FYNNEI. The V gene end was trimmed by 2 bases and the J gene end by 6 bases; junction bases not matched to a gene: 4. The CDR3 DNA is TGTGCCAGCAGTGAATTATGGACAGGCAATGAGCAGTTCTTC. Translated, it gives CASSELWTGNEQFF.

The V call is TRBV5-1, the J call TRBJ1-2; 8 bases line up with TRBD1. This CDR3 is built from 15 residues. Germline CDR1 SGHRS, CDR2 YFSETQ. Trimming at V came to 4 bases and at J to 7 bases, leaving 12 bases not matched to a gene. CDR3 in DNA: TGCGCCAGCAGCACGGAGACAGGGGTTCGGCCTGGCTACACCTTC. It codes for CASSTETGVRPGYTF.

The chain is built from TRBV5-1 and TRBJ2-7; D call uncertain. In germline, CDR1 is SGHRS, CDR2 YFSETQ. The CDR3 has 13 residues. The ends were cut back, 0 bases at V and 3 bases at J, with 7 bases in the middle. The CDR3 DNA sequence: TGCGCCAGCAGCTTGGACCCAGGCTACGAGCAGTACTTC. It is translated as CASSLDPGYEQYF.

This clone was seen only once. The chain employs TRBV6-6 and TRBJ2-5; the match to TRBD1 covers 7 bases. The V gene's germline CDR1 is MNHNY and CDR2 SVGAGI (reference sequence). The CDR3 runs 14 residues. V lost 7 bases, J lost 5 bases, and 10 bases stayed unmatched. The CDR3 loop reads CASTLMWDSETQYF. Here the CDR3 DNA reads TGTGCCAGCACCCTCATGTGGGACAGTGAGACCCAGTACTTC.

The chain has TRBV6-5 and TRBJ1-1; D is perhaps TRBD1 (6 bases). Germline values: CDR1 MNHEY, CDR2 SVGAGI. This CDR3 has 13 residues. Trimming removed 7 bases from V and 5 bases from J, with 14 bases in between. CDR3 protein: CASNTGIGTEAFF. CDR3 in DNA: TGTGCCAGCAATACAGGGATTGGAACTGAAGCTTTCTTT.

The chain links TRBV6-4 to TRBJ2-3; D is perhaps TRBD2 (6 bases). Germline CDR1 is MRHNA and CDR2 is SNTAGT. This CDR3 comprises 16 residues. Trimming removed 2 bases at V and 8 bases at J, with 20 bases between. The CDR3 coding sequence is TGTGCCAGCAGTGACCCCACCTGGGACTCGAGAGGTACGCAGTATTTT. Translating it yields CASSDPTWDSRGTQYF.

The chain links TRBV3-1 (or the pseudogene TRBV3-2) to TRBJ1-4, with a tentative D call TRBD1 (6 bases). CDR1 is LGHDT and CDR2 is YNNKEL in the germline V gene (reference sequence). The CDR3 sequence is 15 residues long. V dropped 8 bases and J dropped 1 base, with 14 bases sitting between them. Written as DNA, the CDR3 is TGTGCCAGCCGTGAACAGGGTAGAACTAATGAAAAACTGTTTTTT. As protein: CASREQGRTNEKLFF.

The rearrangement joins TRBV5-6 to TRBJ2-7; D ambiguous. Per germline, CDR1 SGHDT and CDR2 YYEEEE. Trimming took off 1 base at V and 4 bases at J, with 6 bases between the two ends. CDR3 length: 12 amino acids. The CDR3 DNA follows: TGTGCCAGCAGCTTGTTATCTTACGAGCAGTACTTC. Its translation is CASSLLSYEQYF.

The chain couples TRBV5-1 to TRBJ2-7; 7 positions match TRBD1. Germline CDR1 reads SGHRS; CDR2 reads YFSETQ. The CDR3 is made up of 14 amino acids. Trimming at V came to 4 bases and at J to 7 bases, leaving 11 bases not matched to a gene. The CDR3 reads CASSPETGMGEQYF. The CDR3 nucleotides read TGCGCCAGCAGCCCGGAGACAGGGATGGGGGAGCAGTACTTC.

This clone was seen a single time. The chain joins TRBV18 to TRBJ1-3; D ambiguous. Trimming left V 3 bases short and J 3 bases short, with 15 bases between. Germline CDR1 and CDR2: KGHSH and LQKENI. The CDR3 is made up of 16 amino acids. The CDR3 sequence: CASSPFRESHGNTIYF. CDR3 coding DNA: TGTGCCAGCTCACCCTTCCGCGAGTCGCATGGAAACACCATATATTTT.

This clone was seen a single time. This chain connects TRBV7-3 to TRBJ2-3; 8 bases fit TRBD1. Losses at the gene ends were 5 bases for V and 4 bases for J; bases not matched to a gene: 5. Germline CDR1 reads SGHTA; CDR2 reads FQGTGA. The CDR3 is 14 amino acids. The chain's CDR3 is CASSELQGADTQYF. CDR3 sequence (DNA): TGTGCCAGCAGCGAACTACAGGGGGCAGATACGCAGTATTTT. The whole variable domain, remainder taken from reference TRBV7-3 and TRBJ2-3, is GAGVSQTPSNKVTEKGKYVELRCDPISGHTALYWYRQSLGQGPEFLIYFQGTGAADDSGLPNDRFFAVRPEGSVSTLKIQRTERGDSAVYLCASSELQGADTQYFGPGTRLTVL.

This chain connects TRBV2 to TRBJ2-5; no clear D. Deletions cut 6 bases from V and 2 bases from J, with 4 bases between. This CDR3 is 11 amino acids long. Per the germline V gene, CDR1 is SNHLY and CDR2 is FYNNEI. The CDR3 here is CASSVQETQYF. CDR3 DNA sequence: TGTGCCAGCAGCGTGCAAGAGACCCAGTACTTC.

The chain uses TRBV12-3 or TRBV12-4 and TRBJ1-2; 7 nucleotides agree with TRBD1. J lost 2 bases, V lost 8 bases, and 5 bases had no gene match. The CDR3 has 13 residues. The CDR3 DNA follows: TGTGCCAGCGCCGGGGACAGCAACTATGGCTACACCTTC. Translation: CASAGDSNYGYTF.

The chain carries TRBV4-1 and TRBJ2-7; 8 bases map to TRBD1. Trimming at V came to 4 bases and at J to 5 bases, leaving 4 bases not matched to a gene. This CDR3 spans 13 amino acids. Germline CDR1 reads MGHRA; CDR2 reads YSYEKL. The CDR3 DNA reads TGCGCCAGCAGCCCGCCCAGGGGGCACGAGCAGTACTTC. Its translation is CASSPPRGHEQYF.

J is TRBJ1-6 and V is TRBV3-1 (or the pseudogene TRBV3-2); 9 bases match TRBD1. This CDR3 has 16 residues. J lost 6 bases, V lost 1 base, and 4 bases had no gene match. From germline, CDR1 is LGHDT and CDR2 YNNKEL (reference sequence). The CDR3 DNA reads TGTGCCAGCAGCCAAGCCGGGACAGGGTTTAATTCACCCCTCCACTTT. This encodes CASSQAGTGFNSPLHF.

This chain links TRBV24-1 with TRBJ1-1; 12 bases agree with TRBD1. The CDR3 runs to 13 residues. V was pared by 7 bases and J by 7 bases, with 3 bases of the junction left unmatched. CDR1 and CDR2 (germline): KGHDR, SFDVKD. Here the CDR3 DNA reads TGTGCCACCAGAGGGACAGGGGGCATTGAAGCTTTCTTT. Translated, it gives CATRGTGGIEAFF.

J is TRBJ2-7 and V is TRBV4-2; possibly TRBD2 for D (5 bases). CDR3 size: 13 residues. Germline loops: CDR1 LGHNA, CDR2 YNFKEQ. The V and J ends lost 1 base and 1 base respectively, with 5 bases between them. CDR3 DNA sequence: TGTGCCAGCAGCCAAGGGACTTCCTACGAGCAGTACTTC. It yields the protein CASSQGTSYEQYF.